Given below is one TCR beta chain in context. This sample was included in a study of immune evolution from preneoplasia to lung adenocarcinoma. H&E slides confirmed each diagnosis, reviewed by two pathologists independently. Macro-dissection enriched premalignant or tumor cells before nucleic acid extraction. Profiling relied on immunoSEQ multiplex PCR, and the TCRdb table lists in-frame clones only, not all of them. The profile covers fewer than 3,000 clones, with around 85% appearing a single time and approximately 5.7% taken by the ten largest. The sample was FFPE invasive lung adenocarcinoma tissue. The receptor comes from a person aged 60-79 years with invasive lung adenocarcinoma.

The CDR3 DNA sequence: TGTGCCAGCAGCCGCCTGAATAATGCCACAAGTCGGGCCAACGTCCTGACTTTC. Its translation is CASSRLNNATSRANVLTF. V is TRBV7-7 and J is TRBJ2-6; D is uncertain. Trimming pared 5 bases from V and 5 bases from J, leaving 22 bases between. The CDR3 extends over 18 amino acids. Germline V lookup: CDR1 SSHAT, CDR2 FNYEAQ (reference sequence).